A selection of T cell receptor beta chains follows, all from one sample in a study of vaccination and CD4 T cells after COVID-19. TCRdb ran MiXCR on the PCR reads and lists one entry per CDR3 protein. The sample shows approximately 15,000 distinct CDR3 sequences, 54% of them seen only once. No antigen has been assigned to these receptors. This material consisted of CD4+ T cells from blood, cultured in vitro, taken before SARS-CoV-2 vaccination. The receptors here all came from a human donor who had recovered from COVID-19. Both conserved end residues are part of each CDR3. The order of the fields is J gene, D gene, V gene, clone size, CDR3 DNA, CDR3 protein. A D gene is named only where the DNA matches it firmly. Only part of the rows carry a size: once, few, many, or a class if the clone is expanded.

j_gene: TRBJ1-6
d_gene: TRBD1
v_gene: TRBV6-1
abundance: medium-sized
CDR3nt: TGTGCCAGCAGTAGCCCCCCCGGACAGGGGGCTTATTCACCCCTCCACTTT
CDR3aa: CASSSPPGQGAYSPLHF

j_gene: TRBJ2-1
d_gene: NA
v_gene: TRBV6-5
abundance: NA
CDR3nt: TGTGCCAGCAGTTATGGACAGCTACTCTACAATGAGCAGTTCTTC
CDR3aa: CASSYGQLLYNEQFF

j_gene: TRBJ2-2
d_gene: NA
v_gene: TRBV28
abundance: NA
CDR3nt: TGTGCCAGCAGTTTACGGACGATCCGGGAGCTGTTTTTT
CDR3aa: CASSLRTIRELFF

j_gene: TRBJ2-3
d_gene: NA
v_gene: TRBV20-1
abundance: NA
CDR3nt: TGCAGTGCCATATTCAGTGGCCCTCGAGATACGCAGTATTTT
CDR3aa: CSAIFSGPRDTQYF

j_gene: TRBJ2-7
d_gene: TRBD2
v_gene: TRBV7-2
abundance: NA
CDR3nt: TGTGCCAGCAGCTTTAATCTAGCGGGGCCGGCCTACGAGCAGTACTTC
CDR3aa: CASSFNLAGPAYEQYF

j_gene: TRBJ2-7
d_gene: NA
v_gene: TRBV5-4
abundance: few
CDR3nt: TGTGCCAGCAGCTCCGTGGTGCAGGGTACGGCCTACGAGCAGTACTTC
CDR3aa: CASSSVVQGTAYEQYF

j_gene: TRBJ1-1
d_gene: NA
v_gene: TRBV7-2
abundance: few
CDR3nt: TGTGCCAGCAGCTTCCCCATCGGGGGTGGGGAAGAAGCTTTCTTT
CDR3aa: CASSFPIGGGEEAFF

j_gene: TRBJ2-2
d_gene: NA
v_gene: TRBV7-2
abundance: NA
CDR3nt: TGTGCCAGCAGCTTAGCAGGGTCTATTTACGCCGGGGAGCTGTTTTTT
CDR3aa: CASSLAGSIYAGELFF

j_gene: TRBJ1-5
d_gene: NA
v_gene: TRBV6-2/TRBV6-3
abundance: few
CDR3nt: TGTGCCAGCAGTTACTCGAATATCCGACATCCTAGGGAACCCCAGCATTTT
CDR3aa: CASSYSNIRHPREPQHF

j_gene: TRBJ1-5
d_gene: TRBD1
v_gene: TRBV19
abundance: NA
CDR3nt: TGTGCCAGTAGTACGAGACAGGGGGGGAGGCCCCAGCATTTT
CDR3aa: CASSTRQGGRPQHF

j_gene: TRBJ2-2
d_gene: TRBD2
v_gene: TRBV6-7
abundance: NA
CDR3nt: TGTGCCAGCAGTTACCGCAACCGACTAGCGGGAGAAAGCGGGGAGCTGTTTTTT
CDR3aa: CASSYRNRLAGESGELFF

j_gene: TRBJ2-7
d_gene: NA
v_gene: TRBV20-1
abundance: NA
CDR3nt: TGCAGTGCTAGAGGTGGGGGACGGGCCGAGCAGTACTTC
CDR3aa: CSARGGGRAEQYF

j_gene: TRBJ2-5
d_gene: TRBD1
v_gene: TRBV18
abundance: NA
CDR3nt: TGTGCCAGCTCATCGACAGGGGCCCAAGAGACCCAGTACTTC
CDR3aa: CASSSTGAQETQYF

j_gene: TRBJ2-5
d_gene: NA
v_gene: TRBV7-2
abundance: NA
CDR3nt: TGTGCCAGCAGCTCCCTCCTTGGAAAGGAAGAGACCCAGTACTTC
CDR3aa: CASSSLLGKEETQYF